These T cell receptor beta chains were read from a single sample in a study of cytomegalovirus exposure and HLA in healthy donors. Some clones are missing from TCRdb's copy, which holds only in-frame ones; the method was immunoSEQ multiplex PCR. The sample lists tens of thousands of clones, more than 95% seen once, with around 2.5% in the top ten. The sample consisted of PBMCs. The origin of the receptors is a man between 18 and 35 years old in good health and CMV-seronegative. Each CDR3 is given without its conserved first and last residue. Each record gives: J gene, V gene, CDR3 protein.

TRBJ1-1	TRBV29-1	SVRVDMNTEAF
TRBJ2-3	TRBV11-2	ASTHTSGRSDTQY
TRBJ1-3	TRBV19	ASSIGGSTSGNTIY
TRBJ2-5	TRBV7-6	ASSLGAGVAETQY
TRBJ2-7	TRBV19	ASSSRLDSYEQY
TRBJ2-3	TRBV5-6	ASSRLAFYTDTQY
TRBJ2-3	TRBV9	ASSSDRGSLDTQY
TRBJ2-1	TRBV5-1	ASSLELVSEQF
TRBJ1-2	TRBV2	ASTSGTNYGYT
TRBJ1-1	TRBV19	ASSFHRGGTEAF
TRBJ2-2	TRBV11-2	ASSLMGAANTGELF
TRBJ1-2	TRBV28	ASSPFAATLVGYT
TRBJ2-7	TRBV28	ASTNGVGTSGLYEQY
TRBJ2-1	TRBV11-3	ASSLDKWGSFNNEQF
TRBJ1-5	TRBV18	ASSPSQGMGNQPQH
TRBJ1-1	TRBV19	ASSSRTGSAGAF
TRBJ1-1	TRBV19	ASSWATEAF
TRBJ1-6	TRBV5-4	ASSLDRENSPLH
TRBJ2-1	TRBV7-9	ASSQAGVSYNEQF
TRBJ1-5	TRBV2	ASSVSGTGSNQPQH
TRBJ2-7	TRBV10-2	ASRNGQAGTYEQY
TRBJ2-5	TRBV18	ASSAGTGGQETQY
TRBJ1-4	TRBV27	ASSPQGMGEKLF
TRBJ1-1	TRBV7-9	ASTLPGGSSTEAF
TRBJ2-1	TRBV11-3	ASSIGLAGYNEQF